These 14 T cell receptor beta chains were all obtained from the same sample, sequenced in a study of a mutant IDH1 vaccine in newly diagnosed glioma. Sequenced by immunoSEQ multiplex PCR; TCRdb stores in-frame clones only, minus some. The sample records roughly 41,000 clones, around nine tenths being singletons. Documented time point: baseline, week 1 (first vaccination visit). Treatment defined: pre-vaccination baseline after standard-of-care therapy. The sequencing here drew on PBMCs, taken from a glioma patient treated with radiotherapy, temozolomide or both. Receptors were obtained from a man younger than 35 with glioma.

V gene TRBV27 combines with J gene TRBJ2-3; D gene ambiguous. With 2 bases removed from V and 4 bases from J, the gap between germline ends came to 1 base. The CDR3 extends over 11 amino acids. The V gene's germline CDR1 is MNHEY and CDR2 SMNVEV (reference sequence). The CDR3: CASSLADTQYF. The CDR3 region has the DNA TGTGCCAGCAGTTTAGCAGATACGCAGTATTTT.

The rearrangement links TRBV2 to TRBJ1-3; the match to TRBD1 covers 8 bases. The CDR3 has 13 residues. The ends lost 5 bases at V and 4 bases at J; junction bases unmatched: 1. CDR1 is SNHLY and CDR2 is FYNNEI in the germline V gene. DNA for the CDR3: TGTGCCAGCAGTCCAGGGGGCGGAAACACCATATATTTT. It is translated as CASSPGGGNTIYF.

The chain couples TRBV6-5 to TRBJ1-1, with no clear D. Per the germline V gene, CDR1 is MNHEY and CDR2 is SVGAGI. Trimming took 6 bases from V and 5 from J, leaving 7 bases between them. The CDR3 consists of 11 residues. The DNA for the CDR3 is TGTGCCAGCAGGGCGAGTACTGAAGCTTTCTTT. This encodes CASRASTEAFF.

The rearrangement uses TRBV27 and TRBJ2-7, with D possibly being TRBD2 (7 bases). Germline-derived CDR1 and CDR2 are MNHEY and SMNVEV (reference sequence). The CDR3 runs 16 residues. V dropped 5 bases and J dropped 0 bases, with 17 bases sitting between them. The DNA for the CDR3 is TGTGCCAGCAGTCGTCGGGGGGCCCCTCACTCCTACGAGCAGTACTTC. Its protein product is CASSRRGAPHSYEQYF.

This chain joins TRBV6-5 and TRBJ2-7; possibly TRBD1 or TRBD2 for D (5 bases each). Trimming removed 0 bases from V and 6 bases from J, with 12 bases in between. The CDR3 spans 14 residues. The germline V gene encodes CDR1 MNHEY and CDR2 SVGAGI. The CDR3: CASSYSRGVIEQYF. The DNA of the CDR3 is TGTGCCAGCAGTTACTCGAGAGGGGTAATCGAGCAGTACTTC.

The chain carries TRBV4-2 and TRBJ2-7, with TRBD1 matching 9 bases. Trimming removed 1 base from V and 3 bases from J; junction bases left unmatched: 4. Germline CDR1 is LGHNA and CDR2 is YNFKEQ. CDR3 length: 15 residues. The CDR3 loop reads CASSQGGGQGYEQYF. The DNA for the CDR3 is TGTGCCAGCAGCCAAGGGGGGGGACAGGGCTACGAGCAGTACTTC.

The V and J genes are TRBV30 and TRBJ1-4; 9 bases are a match to TRBD1. CDR3 length: 12 amino acids. Germline CDR1 GTSNPN, CDR2 SVGIG (reference sequence). V dropped 5 bases and J dropped 7; count of bases not matched to a gene: 2. CDR3 sequence reads: CAWGTGPEKLFF. CDR3 DNA sequence: TGTGCCTGGGGGACAGGGCCTGAAAAACTGTTTTTT.

This clone was counted a single time. The chain carries TRBV15 and TRBJ2-7; 10 positions agree with TRBD2. The V and J ends lost 7 bases and 0 bases, in that order; junction bases with no gene match: 3. CDR3 size: 14 residues. Germline assignment: CDR1 LNHNV and CDR2 YYDKDF (reference sequence). As DNA, the CDR3 is TGTGCCACCAAAGCGGGAGGGAACTCCTACGAGCAGTACTTC. Translated, it gives CATKAGGNSYEQYF.

This clone appeared once. The rearrangement links TRBV6-1 to TRBJ1-2; D call uncertain. CDR1 and CDR2 from the germline V gene are MNHNS and SASEGT. This CDR3 has 13 residues. V lost 2 bases and J lost 4, with 8 bases in between. In DNA form, the CDR3 reads TGTGCCAGCAGTGAACCCCCCAGCTATGGCTACACCTTC. As protein: CASSEPPSYGYTF.

The chain has TRBV7-2 and TRBJ2-7; D gene ambiguous. This CDR3 is built from 14 residues. Trimming removed 3 bases at V and 2 bases at J, with 11 bases between. Looked up from germline, CDR1 is SGHTA and CDR2 is FQGNSA. CDR3 residues: CASSFGEPPYEQYF. CDR3 bases: TGTGCCAGCAGCTTCGGAGAGCCGCCCTACGAGCAGTACTTC.

The genes are TRBV6-5 and TRBJ2-2; D possibly matches TRBD1 or TRBD2 (7 bases each). The germline V gene encodes CDR1 MNHEY and CDR2 SVGAGI. CDR3 length: 14 residues. V dropped 10 bases and J dropped 1 base, with 13 bases sitting between them. The CDR3 DNA sequence: TGTGCCACCAGGGGGAGGGGGAACACCGGGGAGCTGTTTTTT. Its protein is CATRGRGNTGELFF.

The chain uses TRBV28 and TRBJ1-2; a possible D gene is TRBD1 (5 bases). The CDR3 contains 15 residues. Germline V CDR1 and CDR2: MDHEN, SYDVKM. Trimming left V 3 bases short and J 4 bases short, with 15 bases between. The CDR3 DNA reads TGTGCCAGCAGTTTTGATCTGAAGGGGTTCTATGGCTACACCTTC. Translation gives CASSFDLKGFYGYTF.

The rearrangement uses TRBV7-2 and TRBJ1-6, with TRBD1 as a possible D gene (5 bases). The CDR3 spans 15 residues. The V end was cut by 0 bases, the J end by 8 bases, with 11 bases between. Germline V lookup: CDR1 SGHTA, CDR2 FQGNSA. The CDR3 loop reads CASSLAMGGYSPLHF. CDR3 coding DNA: TGTGCCAGCAGCTTAGCGATGGGGGGTTATTCACCCCTCCACTTT.

The CDR3 here is CASSPTGGYEQYF. In nucleotides, the CDR3 is TGTGCCAGCAGCCCGACAGGGGGCTACGAGCAGTACTTC. The chain uses TRBV7-6 and TRBJ2-7, with TRBD1 matching 9 bases. This CDR3 region has 13 residues. Germline lookup yields CDR1 SGHVS and CDR2 FNYEAQ. Unmatched junction bases numbered 2, after V lost 5 bases and J lost 3 bases.